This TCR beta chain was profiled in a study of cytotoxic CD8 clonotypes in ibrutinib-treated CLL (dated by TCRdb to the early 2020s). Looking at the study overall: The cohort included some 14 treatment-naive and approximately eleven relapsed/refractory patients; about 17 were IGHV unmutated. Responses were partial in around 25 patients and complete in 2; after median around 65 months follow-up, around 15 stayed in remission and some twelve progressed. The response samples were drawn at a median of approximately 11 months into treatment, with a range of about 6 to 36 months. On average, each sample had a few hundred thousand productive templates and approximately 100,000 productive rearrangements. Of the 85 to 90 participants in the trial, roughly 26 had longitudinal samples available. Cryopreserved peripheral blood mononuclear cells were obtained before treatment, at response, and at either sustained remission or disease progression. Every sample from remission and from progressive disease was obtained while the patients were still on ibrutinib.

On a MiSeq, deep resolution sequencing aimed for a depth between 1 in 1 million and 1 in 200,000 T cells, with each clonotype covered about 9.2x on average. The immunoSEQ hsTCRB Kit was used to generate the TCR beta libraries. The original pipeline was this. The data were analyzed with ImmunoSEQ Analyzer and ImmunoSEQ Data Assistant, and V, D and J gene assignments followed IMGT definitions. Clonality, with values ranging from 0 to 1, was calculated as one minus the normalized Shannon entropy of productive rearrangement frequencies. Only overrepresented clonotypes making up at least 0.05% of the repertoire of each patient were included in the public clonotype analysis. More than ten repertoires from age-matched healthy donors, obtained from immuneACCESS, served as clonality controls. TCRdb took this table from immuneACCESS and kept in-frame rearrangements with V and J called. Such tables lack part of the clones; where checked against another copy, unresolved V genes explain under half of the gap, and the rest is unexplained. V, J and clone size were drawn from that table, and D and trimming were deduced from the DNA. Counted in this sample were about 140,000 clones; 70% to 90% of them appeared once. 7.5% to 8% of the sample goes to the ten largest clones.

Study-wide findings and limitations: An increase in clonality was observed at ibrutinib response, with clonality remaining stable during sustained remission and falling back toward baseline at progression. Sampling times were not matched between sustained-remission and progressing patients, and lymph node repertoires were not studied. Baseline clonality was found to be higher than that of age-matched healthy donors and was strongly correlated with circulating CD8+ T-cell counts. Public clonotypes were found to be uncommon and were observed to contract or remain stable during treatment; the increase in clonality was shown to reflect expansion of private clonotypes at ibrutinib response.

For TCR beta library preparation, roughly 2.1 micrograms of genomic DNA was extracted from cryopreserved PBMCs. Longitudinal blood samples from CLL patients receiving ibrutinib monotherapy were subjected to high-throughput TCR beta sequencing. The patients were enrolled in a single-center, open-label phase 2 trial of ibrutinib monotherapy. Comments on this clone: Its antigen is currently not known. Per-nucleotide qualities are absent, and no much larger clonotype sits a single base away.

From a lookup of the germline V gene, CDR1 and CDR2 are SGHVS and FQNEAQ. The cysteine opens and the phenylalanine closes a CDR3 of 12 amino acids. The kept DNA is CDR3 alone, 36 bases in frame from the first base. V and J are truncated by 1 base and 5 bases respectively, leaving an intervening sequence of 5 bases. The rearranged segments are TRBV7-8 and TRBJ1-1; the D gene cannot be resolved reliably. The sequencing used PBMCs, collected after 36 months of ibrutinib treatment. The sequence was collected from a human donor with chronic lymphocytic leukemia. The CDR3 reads CASSLVSTEAFF. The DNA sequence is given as TGTGCCAGCAGCTTAGTCTCAACTGAAGCTTTCTTT.